The 16 T cell receptor beta chains listed next were all sequenced from one sample in a study of graft-versus-host responses after intestinal transplantation. Sequencing used immunoSEQ multiplex PCR; TCRdb keeps in-frame clones, though not all of them. The sample has some 90,000 clones, 85% to 95% seen once. For these TCRs, the target antigens are not known. This specimen consisted of unstimulated CD8+ T cells sorted from spleen or lymph node cells, obtained before transplant. The receptors were gathered from a human donor who was the organ donor for an intestinal transplant.

The chain combines TRBV15 with TRBJ2-2, with D possibly TRBD2 on 7 matching bases. Deletions cut 2 bases from V and 6 bases from J, with 10 bases between. The V gene's germline CDR1 is LNHNV and CDR2 YYDKDF (reference sequence). This CDR3 is 14 amino acids long. CDR3 nucleotides: TGTGCCACCAGCAGACGAGGGGGGGCCGGGGAGCTGTTTTTT. This sequence encodes CATSRRGGAGELFF. The full variable domain, its missing parts supplied by reference TRBV15 and TRBJ2-2, is DAMVIQNPRYQVTQFGKPVTLSCSQTLNHNVMYWYQQKSSQAPKLLFHYYDKDFNNEADTPDNFQSRRPNTSFCFLDIRSPGLGDTAMYLCATSRRGGAGELFFGEGSRLTVL.

V is TRBV11-2 and J is TRBJ1-1; TRBD1 matches at 9 bases. The CDR3 covers 15 residues. Germline V gives CDR1 SGHAT, CDR2 FQNNGV. Germline trimming cut 3 bases from V and 1 base from J; bases unmatched to any gene: 3. CDR3 sequence: CASSFGQGRNTEAFF. CDR3 DNA: TGTGCCAGCAGCTTCGGACAGGGGAGGAACACTGAAGCTTTCTTT.

The V call is TRBV29-1, the J call TRBJ2-7, with a weak D call TRBD1 (6 bases). Trimming cost V 4 bases and J 5 bases, with 18 bases left between them. CDR1 and CDR2 (germline): SQVTM, ANQGSEA. There are 14 residues in the CDR3. CDR3 sequence (DNA): TGCAGCGTTGTCCCACAGGGTGGCCCCCACGAGCAGTACTTC. This sequence encodes CSVVPQGGPHEQYF.

The chain recombines TRBV11-2 with TRBJ2-3, with no clear D. This CDR3 spans 14 amino acids. Per germline, CDR1 SGHAT and CDR2 FQNNGV. V was shortened by 1 base and J by 0 bases, with 5 bases between the two germline ends. CDR3 nucleotides: TGTGCCAGCAGCTTAGGGCGGAGCACAGATACGCAGTATTTT. Its protein is CASSLGRSTDTQYF.

V is TRBV11-2 and J is TRBJ2-7; 7 nucleotides agree with TRBD1. The ends lost 3 bases at V and 3 bases at J; junction bases unmatched: 8. Germline CDR1 and CDR2: SGHAT and FQNNGV. The length of the CDR3 is 15 residues. CDR3 DNA: TGTGCCAGCAGCTTTCTCCGGGACAGTAACTACGAGCAGTACTTC. This codes for CASSFLRDSNYEQYF.

The chain couples TRBV4-1 to TRBJ2-1; perhaps TRBD1 as D (6 bases). Germline values: CDR1 MGHRA, CDR2 YSYEKL. Between the trimmed V and J ends, which lost 1 base and 6 bases, there was a span of 10 bases. CDR3 length: 14 residues. CDR3 amino acids: CASSQVRGSNEQFF. As DNA, the CDR3 is TGCGCCAGCAGCCAAGTAAGGGGGAGCAATGAGCAGTTCTTC.

This clone has just a few counts. The CDR3 coding sequence is TGTGCCAGCACGGGGCGGGAAAACACCATATATTTT. This encodes CASTGRENTIYF. This sequence joins TRBV7-9 and TRBJ1-3; perhaps TRBD1 as D (5 bases). The CDR3 has 12 amino acids. The V gene lost 7 bases and the J gene lost 6 bases, with 10 bases spanning the gap. From germline, CDR1 is SEHNR and CDR2 FQNEAQ (reference sequence).

This rearrangement joins TRBV15 to TRBJ1-5; TRBD1 matches at 7 bases. V lost 2 bases to trimming and J lost 4 bases; unmatched junction nucleotides: 2. CDR1 LNHNV and CDR2 YYDKDF come from the germline V gene (reference sequence). CDR3 length equals 14 residues. CDR3 sequence reads: CATSRSGQNQPQHF. CDR3 DNA sequence: TGTGCCACCAGCAGATCGGGACAGAATCAGCCCCAGCATTTT.

The chain has TRBV7-9 and TRBJ2-7; 7 nucleotides line up with TRBD1. With V trimmed by 5 bases and J by 3 bases, 7 bases remained unmatched. In germline, CDR1 is SEHNR, CDR2 FQNEAQ (reference sequence). The CDR3 is 14 amino acids. CDR3 protein: CASSTVTGNYEQYF. CDR3 coding DNA: TGTGCCAGCAGCACGGTGACAGGGAACTACGAGCAGTACTTC.

This chain uses TRBV30 with TRBJ2-1; 11 nucleotides line up with TRBD2. V lost 4 bases, J lost 4 bases, and 3 bases stayed unmatched. The CDR3 runs to 14 residues. Germline CDR1 and CDR2: GTSNPN and SVGIG (reference sequence). CDR3 coding DNA: TGTGCCTGGAATCTAGCGGGGGGTTACAATGAGCAGTTCTTC. As protein: CAWNLAGGYNEQFF. Filled out from reference TRBV30 and TRBJ2-1, the complete variable domain reads SQTIHQWPATLVQPVGSPLSLECTVEGTSNPNLYWYRQAAGRGLQLLFYSVGIGQISSEVPQNLSASRPQDRQFILSSKKLLLSDSGFYLCAWNLAGGYNEQFFGPGTRLTVL.

V and J are TRBV7-2 and TRBJ2-1, with D perhaps matching TRBD2 (6 bases). The CDR3 extends over 15 amino acids. With 5 bases removed from V and 1 base from J, the gap between germline ends came to 12 bases. Germline V gives CDR1 SGHTA, CDR2 FQGNSA. CDR3 amino acids: CASSPGLPSYNEQFF. The CDR3 nucleotides read TGTGCCAGCAGCCCAGGACTACCTTCCTACAATGAGCAGTTCTTC.

The gene calls are TRBV4-3 and TRBJ1-6; the D is unclear. Trimming pared 2 bases from V and 0 bases from J, leaving 5 bases between. The CDR3 runs 15 residues. CDR1 and CDR2 from the germline V gene are LGHNA and YSLEER. The CDR3 DNA is TGCGCCAGCAGCCAAAGTAGCTCCTATAATTCACCCCTCCACTTT. It translates to CASSQSSSYNSPLHF.

The V and J genes are TRBV9 and TRBJ2-1; 10 bases fit TRBD2. V lost 4 bases to trimming and J lost 8 bases; unmatched junction nucleotides: 6. The V gene's germline CDR1 is SGDLS and CDR2 YYNGEE. The CDR3 extends over 14 amino acids. The CDR3 here is CASSPSGGAHEQFF. CDR3 coding DNA: TGTGCCAGCAGCCCCAGCGGGGGGGCCCATGAGCAGTTCTTC.

This clone has only one observation. The rearrangement links TRBV19 to TRBJ2-7, with D possibly TRBD2 on 6 matching bases. Trimming took 10 bases from V and 2 from J, leaving 18 bases between them. The CDR3 consists of 14 residues. The germline CDR1 and CDR2 sequences are LNHDA and SQIVND (reference sequence). The CDR3 region is CATRPFPGAYEQYF. The CDR3 nucleotides are TGTGCCACCAGACCTTTTCCGGGGGCCTACGAGCAGTACTTC.

The V gene is TRBV4-3, the J gene TRBJ2-7; a possible D gene is TRBD1 (5 bases). The length of the CDR3 is 17 residues. Germline CDR1 is LGHNA and CDR2 is YSLEER. The V end was cut by 1 base, the J end by 2 bases, with 18 bases between. CDR3 nucleotides: TGCGCCAGCAGCCAAGCTTGGGGCCGTCTGTCCGCCTACGAGCAGTACTTC. Amino acid sequence: CASSQAWGRLSAYEQYF.

The J gene is TRBJ2-3, the V gene TRBV5-1; 7 bases line up with TRBD2. The CDR3 has 13 amino acids. J gave up 5 bases and V 7 bases, and 7 bases lay outside the gene matches. Germline CDR1 SGHRS, CDR2 YFSETQ. CDR3 sequence: CASEPTGGDTQYF. Here the CDR3 DNA reads TGCGCCAGCGAGCCCACGGGGGGAGATACGCAGTATTTT.